These 29 T cell receptor beta chains were all obtained from the same sample, sequenced in a study of CD8 T cells in ankylosing spondylitis. TCRdb recomputed calls from the 5' RACE reads with MiXCR, one row per CDR3 protein. The repertoire holds under 250,000 distinct CDR3 sequences, with approximately 7.6% as singletons. Sequences were obtained from blood, either unsorted or a sorted T cell fraction (not recorded which). These receptors came from a female donor with ankylosing spondylitis or in good health (not recorded which).

This clonotype was seen at least ten times. This rearrangement joins TRBV12-3 or TRBV12-4 to TRBJ2-1; D may be TRBD1 (5 bases). Trimming shortened V by 5 bases and J by 4 bases, and 15 bases separated the two germline ends. There are 15 residues in the CDR3. CDR3 DNA sequence: TGTGCCAGCAGTCAGGGAACAGGCGCGTACAATGAGCAGTTCTTC. Protein: CASSQGTGAYNEQFF.

This clonotype was detected ten times or more. The chain couples TRBV20-1 to TRBJ1-1, with 8 positions matching TRBD1. CDR1 is DFQATT and CDR2 is SNEGSKA in the germline V gene (reference sequence). Trimming took 3 bases from V and 5 from J; bases not matched to a gene: 5. This CDR3 has 13 residues. The CDR3, as DNA: TGCAGTGCTAGCCGGACAGGGCGAACTGAAGCTTTCTTT. Translating it yields CSASRTGRTEAFF.

This clonotype occurred many times. The chain carries TRBV20-1 and TRBJ2-1; no reliable D call. This CDR3 region has 13 residues. Trimming pared 3 bases from V and 3 bases from J, leaving 9 bases between. Germline CDR1 is DFQATT and CDR2 is SNEGSKA (reference sequence). CDR3: CSASVADYNEQFF. DNA for the CDR3: TGCAGTGCTAGTGTTGCTGACTACAATGAGCAGTTCTTC.

This clonotype occurred many times. The chain recombines TRBV28 with TRBJ2-7, with TRBD1 matching over 10 bases. Per germline, CDR1 MDHEN and CDR2 SYDVKM. The CDR3 is 14 residues long. The ends lost 4 bases at V and 3 bases at J; junction bases unmatched: 3. The CDR3 DNA follows: TGTGCCAGCAGTTCCGACAGGGGGCTCTACGAGCAGTACTTC. Amino acid sequence: CASSSDRGLYEQYF.

In its sample, this clonotype was seen many times. The rearrangement joins TRBV7-2 to TRBJ2-2, with D perhaps being TRBD1 or TRBD2 (5 bases each). The CDR3 is 15 amino acids. Germline CDR1 and CDR2: SGHTA and FQGNSA. Trimming shortened V by 1 base and J by 1 base, and 7 bases separated the two germline ends. The CDR3 region has the DNA TGTGCCAGCAGCTTAGTTGGGGGGAACACCGGGGAGCTGTTTTTT. Translating gives CASSLVGGNTGELFF.

This clonotype came up many times. The rearrangement joins TRBV5-1 to TRBJ1-4; the D is unclear. Deletions cut 2 bases from V and 3 bases from J, with 8 bases between. The CDR3 extends over 14 amino acids. Germline lookup yields CDR1 SGHRS and CDR2 YFSETQ. CDR3: CASSFEGANEKLFF. The CDR3 nucleotides are TGCGCCAGCAGCTTCGAAGGCGCTAATGAAAAACTGTTTTTT.

This clonotype was observed at least ten times. The chain combines TRBV28 with TRBJ2-4; D not certain. Germline V CDR1 and CDR2: MDHEN, SYDVKM. With 3 bases removed from V and 6 bases from J, the gap between germline ends came to 12 bases. This CDR3 is built from 14 residues. The CDR3 nucleotides read TGTGCCAGCAGTTTCGTTCCAGTAGGAAACATTCAGTACTTC. Its translation: CASSFVPVGNIQYF.

This clonotype occurred many times. The chain combines TRBV4-3 with TRBJ2-7; 7 nucleotides line up with TRBD1. The CDR3 is made up of 17 amino acids. The V and J ends lost 1 base and 2 bases, in that order; junction bases with no gene match: 11. Per the germline V gene, CDR1 is LGHNA and CDR2 is YSLEER. As DNA, the CDR3 is TGCGCCAGCAGCCAAGTGTATGGGACAGCCCAAGCCTACGAGCAGTACTTC. It encodes CASSQVYGTAQAYEQYF.

This clonotype showed up many times. This chain joins TRBV5-1 and TRBJ2-2; 13 bases match TRBD2. Germline values: CDR1 SGHRS, CDR2 YFSETQ. The CDR3 has 18 residues. J gave up 4 bases and V 1 base, and 7 bases lay outside the gene matches. Here the CDR3 reads CASSLQTSGRTRTGELFF. CDR3 sequence (DNA): TGCGCCAGCAGCTTGCAGACTAGCGGGAGGACCCGCACCGGGGAGCTGTTTTTT.

This clonotype was recorded at least ten times. J is TRBJ1-4 and V is TRBV4-3, with a tentative D call TRBD1 (5 bases). The CDR3 sequence is 15 residues long. In germline, CDR1 is LGHNA, CDR2 YSLEER. V lost 0 bases to trimming and J lost 8 bases, with 13 bases between them. CDR3 amino acids: CASSQDGTPGEKLFF. CDR3 bases: TGCGCCAGCAGCCAAGATGGGACCCCAGGGGAAAAACTGTTTTTT.

In this sample, this clonotype turned up many times. V is TRBV5-5 and J is TRBJ2-1; 7 bases map to TRBD2. The J segment lost 0 bases and the V segment lost 2 bases, leaving 11 bases of the junction unmatched. Germline loops: CDR1 SGHKS, CDR2 YYEKEE (reference sequence). The CDR3 sequence is 18 residues long. In DNA, the CDR3 is TGTGCCAGCAGCTTAGTTCCTGGCGGGAGAGTCTCCTACAATGAGCAGTTCTTC. Translated, it gives CASSLVPGGRVSYNEQFF.

This clonotype appeared many times. V gene TRBV24-1 combines with J gene TRBJ2-5; no definite D call. V was clipped by 4 bases and J by 4 bases, with 6 bases between them. Germline-derived CDR1 and CDR2 are KGHDR and SFDVKD. CDR3 length equals 12 residues. The CDR3 coding sequence is TGTGCCACCAGTGAATGGGGAGAGACCCAGTACTTC. Translation gives CATSEWGETQYF.

At least ten counts were recorded for this clonotype. The rearrangement uses TRBV20-1 and TRBJ1-3, with a possible D match to TRBD1 (5 bases). The CDR3 is made up of 14 amino acids. V shed 5 bases and J shed 0 bases, with 11 bases lying between them. In germline, CDR1 is DFQATT, CDR2 SNEGSKA (reference sequence). Written as DNA, the CDR3 is TGCAGTGCTTCTCGGGGCTTCTCTGGAAACACCATATATTTT. It codes for CSASRGFSGNTIYF.

The chain couples TRBV5-4 to TRBJ2-1; 7 bases map to TRBD2. V was clipped by 2 bases and J by 12 bases; unmatched bases: 17. The CDR3 loop spans 16 amino acids. The germline CDR1 and CDR2 sequences are SGHNT and YYREEE (reference sequence). The CDR3 bases are TGTGCCAGCAGCTTATCGGTTGGCGGGAGATCTCGAAGGCAGTTCTTC. This gives the protein CASSLSVGGRSRRQFF.

Ten or more counts support this clonotype. The chain recombines TRBV20-1 with TRBJ2-5; 10 positions match TRBD1. This CDR3 contains 13 residues. Germline V lookup: CDR1 DFQATT, CDR2 SNEGSKA (reference sequence). With 5 bases clipped from V and 5 bases from J, the junction kept 5 bases outside the gene matches. The CDR3 loop reads CSAEGQGGETQYF. CDR3 coding DNA: TGCAGTGCTGAAGGACAGGGGGGCGAGACCCAGTACTTC.

Points on this clonotype: At one of its ends the junction is not consistent with the germline gene, which may arise from a read error. The chain carries TRBV7-2 and TRBJ2-5; TRBD2 matches at 12 bases. The CDR3 has 16 amino acids. Germline CDR1 is SGHTA and CDR2 is FQGNSA. The CDR3 region has the DNA TGTGCCAGCAGCTCCAAGACTAGCGGGAGTCTGGAGACCCAGTGCTTC. Translation gives CASSSKTSGSLETQCF.

This clonotype appeared many times. The gene calls are TRBV20-1 and TRBJ2-5; D is tentatively TRBD1 or TRBD2 (5 bases each). CDR3 length equals 14 residues. Trimming took off 4 bases at V and 5 bases at J, with 17 bases between the two ends. Per germline, CDR1 DFQATT and CDR2 SNEGSKA (reference sequence). The DNA of the CDR3 is TGCAGTGCTATTAGGGGACGTGCGGTGGAGACCCAGTACTTC. It encodes CSAIRGRAVETQYF.

On this clonotype itself: A single base separates this from a much larger clone, so it may be a read error. The chain recombines TRBV29-1 with TRBJ1-1; tentatively, D is TRBD1 (6 bases). The germline V gene has CDR1 SQVTM and CDR2 ANQGSEA. The CDR3 consists of 17 residues. The CDR3 coding sequence is TGCAGCATTGAATCTCCCGACAGGTTATCCTATAGGGGTCAAGCTTTCTTT. Protein product: CSIESPDRLSYRGQAFF.

At least ten counts were recorded for this clonotype. J is TRBJ2-3 and V is TRBV6-1, with D possibly TRBD2 on 5 matching bases. Trimming stripped 6 bases from V and 2 bases from J, with 12 bases between. Germline CDR1 and CDR2: MNHNS and SASEGT. The CDR3 contains 14 residues. The CDR3 region has the DNA TGTGCCAGCAGAACTTCAGGACTCACAGATACGCAGTATTTT. Translation gives CASRTSGLTDTQYF.

This clonotype was seen at least ten times. V gene TRBV25-1 combines with J gene TRBJ2-1; 10 bases match TRBD1. CDR1 is MGHDK and CDR2 is SYGVNS in the germline V gene. Unmatched junction bases numbered 11, after V lost 4 bases and J lost 8 bases. This CDR3 region has 16 residues. The CDR3 here is CASSALGQGTAYEQFF. CDR3 bases: TGTGCCAGCAGTGCCTTGGGACAGGGGACGGCTTATGAGCAGTTCTTC.

The chain has TRBV11-2 and TRBJ2-1; D might be TRBD1 (6 bases). CDR1 and CDR2 from the germline V gene are SGHAT and FQNNGV. V gave up 4 bases and J gave up 0 bases, with 19 bases separating them. This CDR3 spans 18 amino acids. DNA of the CDR3: TGTGCCAGCAGCTCGCCGGTCCGACAGGCCAGCTCCTACAATGAGCAGTTCTTC. It yields the protein CASSSPVRQASSYNEQFF. The full variable domain, with the rest looked up from reference TRBV11-2 and TRBJ2-1, is EAGVAQSPRYKIIEKRQSVAFWCNPISGHATLYWYQQILGQGPKLLIQFQNNGVVDDSQLPKDRFSAERLKGVDSTLKIQPAKLEDSAVYLCASSSPVRQASSYNEQFFGPGTRLTVL.

Many counts were recorded for this clonotype. This chain joins TRBV7-9 and TRBJ2-3; 7 nucleotides match TRBD1. Trimming at V came to 8 bases and at J to 2 bases, leaving 4 bases not matched to a gene. The V gene's germline CDR1 is SEHNR and CDR2 FQNEAQ (reference sequence). The CDR3 is made up of 13 amino acids. This chain's CDR3 is CASGKGATDTQYF. The CDR3 nucleotides are TGTGCCAGCGGCAAGGGGGCCACAGATACGCAGTATTTT.

The chain is built from TRBV5-6 and TRBJ2-2; the match to TRBD1 covers 8 bases. The length of the CDR3 is 15 residues. Germline V gene sequence: CDR1 SGHDT, CDR2 YYEEEE. V was pared by 4 bases and J by 5 bases, with 7 bases of the junction left unmatched. The chain's CDR3 is CASSRRTGRTGELFF. CDR3 nucleotide sequence: TGTGCCAGCAGCCGGCGGACAGGGAGGACCGGGGAGCTGTTTTTT.

This clonotype was counted at least ten times. Mismatch with germline at one junction end may stem from a read error. V gene TRBV5-1 combines with J gene TRBJ2-2; D is unresolved. The CDR3 has 14 amino acids. From germline, CDR1 is SGHRS and CDR2 YFSETQ. CDR3 protein: CASSLGVNTWELFF. In DNA, the CDR3 is TGCGCCAGCAGCCTTGGGGTGAACACCTGGGAGCTGTTTTTT.

This clonotype was observed a handful of times. V gene TRBV5-1 combines with J gene TRBJ1-2; D unclear. The CDR3 is 15 residues long. CDR1 and CDR2 from the germline V gene are SGHRS and YFSETQ. Trimming shortened V by 0 bases and J by 8 bases, and 17 bases separated the two germline ends. The DNA for the CDR3 is TGCGCCAGCAGCTTGGCGGGCGGACCACCGGTGGGCTACACCTTC. As protein: CASSLAGGPPVGYTF.

This clonotype was found once. The J gene is TRBJ2-2, the V gene TRBV27; D perhaps matches TRBD1 (6 bases). The CDR3 length is 14 residues. Germline CDR1 reads MNHEY; CDR2 reads SMNVEV (reference sequence). Trimming removed 5 bases from V and 6 bases from J, with 13 bases in between. The CDR3 bases are TGTGCCAGCAGTACGCTGAAGGGGGCCGGGGAGCTGTTTTTT. Its protein product is CASSTLKGAGELFF.

This clonotype was picked up many times. The chain recombines TRBV5-1 with TRBJ2-3; 12 bases match TRBD2. The CDR3 consists of 15 residues. The ends lost 4 bases at V and 3 bases at J; junction bases unmatched: 3. Germline CDR1 and CDR2: SGHRS and YFSETQ. The CDR3 DNA reads as TGCGCCAGCAGCACACTAGCGGGAGGAACAGATACGCAGTATTTT. Protein sequence: CASSTLAGGTDTQYF.

This clonotype was seen only a few times. This sequence joins TRBV20-1 and TRBJ1-2; the D is unclear. V was shortened by 1 base and J by 1 base, with 10 bases between the two germline ends. The CDR3 consists of 14 residues. The germline V gene has CDR1 DFQATT and CDR2 SNEGSKA (reference sequence). The chain's CDR3 is CSARVITVNYGYTF. Here the CDR3 DNA reads TGCAGTGCTAGAGTAATAACAGTTAACTATGGCTACACCTTC.

Ten or more counts support this clonotype. This chain links TRBV7-3 with TRBJ1-1, with no clear D. The CDR3 runs 13 residues. CDR1 is SGHTA and CDR2 is FQGTGA in the germline V gene. The V end was cut by 1 base, the J end by 6 bases, with 9 bases between. CDR3 protein: CASSLKPGAEAFF. CDR3 coding DNA: TGTGCCAGCAGCTTAAAACCCGGGGCTGAAGCTTTCTTT.